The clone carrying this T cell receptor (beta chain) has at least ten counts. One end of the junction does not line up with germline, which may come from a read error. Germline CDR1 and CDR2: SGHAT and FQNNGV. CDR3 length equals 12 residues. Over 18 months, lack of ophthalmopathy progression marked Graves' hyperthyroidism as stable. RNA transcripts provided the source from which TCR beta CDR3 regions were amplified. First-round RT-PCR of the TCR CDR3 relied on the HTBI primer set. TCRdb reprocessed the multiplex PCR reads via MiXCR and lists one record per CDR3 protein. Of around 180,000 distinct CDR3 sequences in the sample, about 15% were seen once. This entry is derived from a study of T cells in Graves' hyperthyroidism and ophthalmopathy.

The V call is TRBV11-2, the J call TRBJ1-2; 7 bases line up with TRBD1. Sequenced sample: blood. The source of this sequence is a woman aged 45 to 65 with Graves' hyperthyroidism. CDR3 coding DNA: TGTGCCAGCAGCCACGGGACAGCCCACGGACCCTTC. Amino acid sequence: CASSHGTAHGPF.